This T cell receptor (beta chain) was recorded in a study of T cells in Graves' hyperthyroidism and ophthalmopathy. At least ten counts were recorded for this clonotype. CDR1 is MDHEN, CDR2 SYDVKM, per germline. The CDR3 loop spans 17 amino acids. The V segment lost 2 bases and the J segment 0 bases; nucleotides outside the gene matches: 8. The source material, RNA transcripts, was used to amplify TCR beta CDR3 regions. First-round RT-PCR with HTBI primers amplified the TCR CDR3 region. TCRdb itself ran the multiplex PCR reads through MiXCR, one entry per CDR3 protein. Of approximately 640,000 distinct CDR3 sequences listed, roughly 17% were seen once; the top ten hold 3% to 4%.

The chain combines TRBV28 with TRBJ2-3; 7 bases align to TRBD1. This TCR was sampled from a woman aged 25 to 45 with Graves' hyperthyroidism. Sequencing used blood. The CDR3 sequence: CASSLVTGVRSTDTQYF. CDR3 coding DNA: TGTGCCAGCAGTTTAGTTACAGGGGTACGAAGCACAGATACGCAGTATTTT.